Below, 15 T cell receptor beta chains from the same sample are listed, as sequenced in a study of T cells in Graves' hyperthyroidism and ophthalmopathy. RNA transcripts served as the template for amplifying TCR beta CDR3 regions. The HTBI primer set served for first-round RT-PCR of the TCR CDR3. TCRdb analysed the multiplex PCR reads with MiXCR anew, one entry per CDR3 protein. The sample has 300,000 to 450,000 distinct CDR3 sequences; less than 20% are singletons. Sequencing input: blood. These receptors all stem from a woman younger than 35 with Graves' hyperthyroidism that later progressed to Graves' ophthalmopathy.

This clonotype has a count of ten or more. This sequence joins TRBV30 and TRBJ1-1; D perhaps matches TRBD1 (6 bases). CDR1 is GTSNPN, CDR2 SVGIG, per germline (reference sequence). CDR3 length: 13 amino acids. Trimming left V 0 bases short and J 6 bases short, with 11 bases between. The CDR3 reads CAWSVQGRAEAFF. The DNA for the CDR3 is TGTGCCTGGAGTGTACAGGGCAGGGCTGAAGCTTTCTTT. The whole variable domain, filled in from reference TRBV30 and TRBJ1-1, reads SQTIHQWPATLVQPVGSPLSLECTVEGTSNPNLYWYRQAAGRGLQLLFYSVGIGQISSEVPQNLSASRPQDRQFILSSKKLLLSDSGFYLCAWSVQGRAEAFFGQGTRLTVV.

The sample holds many counts of this clonotype. The rearrangement links TRBV11-2 to TRBJ2-4; TRBD2 might be the D (6 bases). Germline CDR1 SGHAT, CDR2 FQNNGV. The CDR3 runs 15 residues. V gave up 5 bases and J gave up 3 bases, with 14 bases separating them. CDR3 sequence (DNA): TGTGCCAGCAGCGGACCCGGGAGACACAAAAACATTCAGTACTTC. Translated: CASSGPGRHKNIQYF.

This clonotype was found a few times. The chain employs TRBV5-1 and TRBJ2-7; 7 positions match TRBD1. The CDR3 loop spans 13 amino acids. After removal of 3 bases from V and 3 bases from J, the junction contained 3 bases not matched to a gene. Per germline, CDR1 SGHRS and CDR2 YFSETQ. The DNA for the CDR3 is TGCGCCAGCAGCTCGGCAGGGGGCTACGAGCAGTACTTC. This gives the protein CASSSAGGYEQYF.

This clonotype was detected many times. V usage is TRBV12-3 or TRBV12-4 and J usage is TRBJ2-7; D remains unclear. V lost 4 bases, J lost 2 bases, and 15 bases lay in between. The CDR3 loop spans 15 amino acids. The CDR3, as DNA: TGTGCCAGCAGTTCCCGACAAGCCTCCCCCTACGAGCAGTACTTC. Translation gives CASSSRQASPYEQYF.

This clonotype has a count of ten or more. V gene TRBV7-9 combines with J gene TRBJ2-7; D possibly corresponds to TRBD1 (5 bases). V was pared by 4 bases and J by 7 bases, with 20 bases between. Germline-derived CDR1 and CDR2 are SEHNR and FQNEAQ (reference sequence). CDR3 length equals 15 residues. CDR3 nucleotides: TGTGCCAGCAGCTCTTCCAAGGCAGGGCTTGCGGAGCAGTACTTC. Encoded protein: CASSSSKAGLAEQYF. Using reference TRBV7-9 and TRBJ2-7 for the parts outside the CDR3, the full variable domain is DTGVSQNPRHKITKRGQNVTFRCDPISEHNRLYWYRQTLGQGPEFLTYFQNEAQLEKSRLLSDRFSAERPKGSFSTLEIQRTEQGDSAMYLCASSSSKAGLAEQYFGPGTRLTVT.

This clonotype was counted only a few times. The V gene is TRBV12-3 or TRBV12-4, the J gene TRBJ1-5; D is undetermined. V lost 5 bases, J lost 3 bases, and 11 bases lay in between. This CDR3 has 14 residues. The CDR3 sequence is CASSQVSVNQPQHF. DNA of the CDR3: TGTGCCAGCAGTCAGGTCTCCGTCAATCAGCCCCAGCATTTT.

This clonotype appeared a few times. The V gene is TRBV5-1, the J gene TRBJ2-5, with unresolved D. CDR1 and CDR2 (germline): SGHRS, YFSETQ. V gave up 1 base and J gave up 2 bases, with 12 bases separating them. The CDR3 runs to 15 residues. This chain's CDR3 is CASSLSPKGQETQYF. Here the CDR3 DNA reads TGCGCCAGCAGCTTGTCTCCGAAAGGGCAAGAGACCCAGTACTTC.

This clonotype has just a few counts. The chain carries TRBV19 and TRBJ2-1; D is unresolved. CDR3 length: 12 amino acids. Germline CDR1 and CDR2: LNHDA and SQIVND (reference sequence). Trimming stripped 3 bases from V and 8 bases from J, with 8 bases between. CDR3 nucleotide sequence: TGTGCCAGTAGTATGGCAGACTATGAGCAGTTCTTC. Its protein product is CASSMADYEQFF.

This clonotype has ten or more counts. This chain joins TRBV7-8 and TRBJ1-1; D is unclear. The V gene lost 5 bases and the J gene lost 11 bases, with 18 bases spanning the gap. CDR3 length: 13 residues. Looked up from germline, CDR1 is SGHVS and CDR2 is FQNEAQ. CDR3 coding DNA: TGTGCCAGCAGCCCACGGGCCCCCAACGAGGCTTTCTTT. Amino acids: CASSPRAPNEAFF.

This clonotype was seen ten or more times. The chain has TRBV7-2 and TRBJ1-6; a weak D match, TRBD1 (6 bases). This CDR3 is built from 15 residues. The V end lost 1 base, the J end lost 6 bases, and 10 bases lay between the germline ends. The V gene's germline CDR1 is SGHTA and CDR2 FQGNSA. This chain's CDR3 is CASSLVSGANSPLHF. The CDR3 nucleotides read TGTGCCAGCAGCTTAGTTTCAGGGGCTAATTCACCCCTCCACTTT.

This clonotype was recorded at least ten times. The chain uses TRBV7-3 and TRBJ2-5, with D possibly TRBD1 on 8 matching bases. Germline CDR1 is SGHTA and CDR2 is FQGTGA. The CDR3 totals 14 residues. V lost 5 bases, J lost 4 bases, and 14 bases lay in between. For the CDR3, the DNA is TGTGCCAGCAGCCAGGGGGCGGGAGTAGAGACCCAGTACTTC. Translating gives CASSQGAGVETQYF. Combining the CDR3 with reference TRBV7-3 and TRBJ2-5 gives the whole variable domain GAGVSQTPSNKVTEKGKYVELRCDPISGHTALYWYRQSLGQGPEFLIYFQGTGAADDSGLPNDRFFAVRPEGSVSTLKIQRTERGDSAVYLCASSQGAGVETQYFGPGTRLLVL.

This clonotype has ten or more counts. The chain uses TRBV3-1 and TRBJ2-3; D gene uncertain. Germline V CDR1 and CDR2: LGHDT, YNNKEL (reference sequence). The CDR3 consists of 14 residues. V lost 2 bases and J 4 bases, leaving 10 bases between the germline ends. Written as DNA, the CDR3 is TGTGCCAGCAGCCAACGGGTTGGGGCAGATACGCAGTATTTT. It specifies CASSQRVGADTQYF.

V usage is TRBV5-6 and J usage is TRBJ2-3, with 8 positions matching TRBD1. V lost 3 bases, J lost 2 bases, and 2 bases stayed unmatched. The CDR3 loop spans 14 amino acids. CDR1 and CDR2 (germline): SGHDT, YYEEEE. The CDR3 reads CASSSDRVTDTQYF. The CDR3 region has the DNA TGTGCCAGCAGCTCGGACAGGGTCACAGATACGCAGTATTTT.

This clonotype occurred many times. This sequence joins TRBV7-9 and TRBJ2-6; no clear D. Germline V gene data show CDR1 as SEHNR and CDR2 as FQNEAQ (reference sequence). The CDR3 is 15 amino acids. Trimming removed 8 bases at V and 0 bases at J, with 11 bases between. The CDR3 nucleotides read TGTGCCAGCGACACTACTGACTCTGGGGCCAACGTCCTGACTTTC. It codes for CASDTTDSGANVLTF.

Concerning this clonotype itself: Just one base apart from a much larger clone, this may be a read error. The chain couples TRBV2 to TRBJ1-1, with D tentatively TRBD1 (5 bases). The germline gives CDR1 SNHLY, CDR2 FYNNEI. CDR3 length equals 14 residues. Trimming pared 5 bases from V and 1 base from J, leaving 11 bases between. The CDR3 sequence: CASSTGTENTEAFF. In DNA, the CDR3 is TGTGCCAGCAGTACCGGGACGGAGAACACTGAAGCTTTCTTT.